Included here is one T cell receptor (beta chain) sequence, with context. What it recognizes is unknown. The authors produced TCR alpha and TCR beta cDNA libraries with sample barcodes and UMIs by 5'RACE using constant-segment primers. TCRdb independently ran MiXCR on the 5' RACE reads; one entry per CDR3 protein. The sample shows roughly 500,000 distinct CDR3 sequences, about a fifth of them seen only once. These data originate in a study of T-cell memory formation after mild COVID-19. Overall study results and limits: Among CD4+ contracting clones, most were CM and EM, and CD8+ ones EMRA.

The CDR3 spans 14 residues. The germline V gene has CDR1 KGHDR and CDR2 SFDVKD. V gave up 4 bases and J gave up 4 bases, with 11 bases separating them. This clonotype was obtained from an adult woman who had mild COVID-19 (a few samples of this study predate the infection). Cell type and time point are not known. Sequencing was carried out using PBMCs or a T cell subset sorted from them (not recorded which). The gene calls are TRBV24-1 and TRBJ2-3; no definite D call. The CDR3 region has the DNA TGTGCCACCAGTGACCCGGACGCCGCAGATACGCAGTATTTT. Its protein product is CATSDPDAADTQYF.